The clone carrying this T cell receptor beta chain was detected only once. What it recognizes is unknown. The sample comes from a study of cytomegalovirus exposure and HLA in healthy donors. Broader study findings: Researchers counted some 150 TCR beta chains as cytomegalovirus-associated. Most TCRs appeared rarely, but some public TCRs recurred in many donors. As confirmed in vitro, three CMV-associated chains were specific for CMV antigens.

This CDR3 comprises 16 residues. Germline V gene lookup returns CDR1 MNHEY and CDR2 SVGAGI. Unmatched junction bases numbered 10, after V lost 4 bases and J lost 6 bases. TCRdb's copy holds only in-frame clones and misses some; the assay was immunoSEQ multiplex PCR. This sample yields some 150,000 clones, of which roughly 86% are seen a single time; roughly 2.7% belongs to the top ten. Separate from the approximately 720-subject first cohort was the approximately 120-subject validation cohort, to which the donors belonged. This sequence originates from a young man in good health and CMV-seropositive. The chain employs TRBV6-5 and TRBJ2-3; 10 bases agree with TRBD1. Sequenced sample: PBMCs. CDR3 amino acids: CASSSTGGPYWDTQYF. The CDR3, as DNA: TGTGCCAGCAGTTCGACAGGGGGCCCCTATTGGGATACGCAGTATTTT.